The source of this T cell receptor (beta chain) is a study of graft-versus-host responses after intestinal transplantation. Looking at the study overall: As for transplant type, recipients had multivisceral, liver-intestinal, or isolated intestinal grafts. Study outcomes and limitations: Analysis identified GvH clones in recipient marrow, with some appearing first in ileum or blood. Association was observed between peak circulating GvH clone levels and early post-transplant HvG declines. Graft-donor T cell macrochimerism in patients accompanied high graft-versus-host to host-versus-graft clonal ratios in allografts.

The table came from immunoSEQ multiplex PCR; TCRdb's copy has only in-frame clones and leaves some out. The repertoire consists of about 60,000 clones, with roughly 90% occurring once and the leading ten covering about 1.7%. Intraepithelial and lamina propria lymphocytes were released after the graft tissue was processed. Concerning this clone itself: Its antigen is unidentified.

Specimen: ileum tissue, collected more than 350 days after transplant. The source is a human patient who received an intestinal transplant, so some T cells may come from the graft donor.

CDR3 nucleotide sequence: TGCGCCACCCGGGGACAGGGGGCGAACACTGAAGCTTTCTTT. This encodes CATRGQGANTEAFF. The chain couples TRBV5-1 to TRBJ1-1; 12 bases are shared with TRBD1. With 9 bases clipped from V and 1 base from J, the junction kept 4 bases outside the gene matches. Germline CDR1 SGHRS, CDR2 YFSETQ. The CDR3 extends over 14 amino acids.